What follows is one T cell receptor beta chain and its context. Which antigen it targets is not known. Base qualities are not recorded, but no much larger clone differs from it by a single base. This record belongs to a study of blood T cell repertoires in COVID-19 (dated by TCRdb to 2018 to 2021). The study in broad terms: Samples covering the acute and convalescent phases of COVID-19 were provided by collaborators in the United States, Italy and Spain. The prospective study material was composed of cDNA or gDNA derived from T cells, B-cell-depleted T cells, or PBMCs. Deeply sampled blood TCRbeta repertoires from subjects exposed to, actively infected with, or recovered from COVID-19 were included in the dataset. The repertoires were made available in a free public database intended to serve as a resource for research on the immune response to SARS-CoV-2. Samples came from the ongoing ImmuneRACE study (first 160 participants) plus 1,254 subjects from 6 global collaborators. Nearly every sample came with metadata listing a de-identified subject ID, COVID-19 status, age in years and sex. Where available, HLA class I and class II types were obtained from metadata supplied by the sample provider rather than from assay-based typing.

Reading from cysteine to phenylalanine, the CDR3 counts 18 amino acids. The sequence is cut down to CDR3 DNA, 54 bases in frame from base 1. From a lookup of the germline V gene, CDR1 and CDR2 are SGHAT and FQNNGV. Trimming removed 5 bases from V and 0 bases from J, leaving 22 bases between the germline ends. The investigation overall reported the following: Clinical and demographic metadata were provided uncurated, with the amount varying by source and participant.

The immunoSEQ Assay, a bias-controlled multiplex PCR, was used to amplify TCRbeta CDR3 regions from genomic DNA. The paper's processing steps were these. The number of nucleated cells in each sample was estimated by amplification of reference gene primers within the assay. Sequence reads were collapsed and filtered to measure the absolute abundance of every unique TCRbeta CDR3 rearrangement. Productive Simpson clonality was computed per sample as the square root of Simpson's diversity index over productive rearrangements. The immuneACCESS repertoire file appears here via TCRdb, limited to in-frame rearrangements. These files lack a portion of the clones; in checked studies, under half of the deficit traces to unresolved V genes, and the cause of the others is not known. That table gives V, J and clone size, and the DNA gave D and trimming. The sample table contains a few hundred thousand clones; only one count was recorded for 88% of them. The ten biggest clones cover roughly 4% of the sample.

Each collaborating institution followed its own protocols to collect whole blood in K2EDTA tubes. For TCRbeta analysis, collaborator samples were shipped as frozen whole blood, as isolated PBMCs, or as DNA extracted from either sample type. Sample: peripheral blood. The sequence was obtained from a woman in her forties or fifties with active or convalescent COVID-19. The chain was built from TRBV11-2 and TRBJ1-1, with TRBD1 as a weak D call on 5 bases. Here is the DNA: TGTGCCAGCAGCAAAAGGGGAGGGGCCCTGTTAATGAACACTGAAGCTTTCTTT. Translation gives CASSKRGGALLMNTEAFF.